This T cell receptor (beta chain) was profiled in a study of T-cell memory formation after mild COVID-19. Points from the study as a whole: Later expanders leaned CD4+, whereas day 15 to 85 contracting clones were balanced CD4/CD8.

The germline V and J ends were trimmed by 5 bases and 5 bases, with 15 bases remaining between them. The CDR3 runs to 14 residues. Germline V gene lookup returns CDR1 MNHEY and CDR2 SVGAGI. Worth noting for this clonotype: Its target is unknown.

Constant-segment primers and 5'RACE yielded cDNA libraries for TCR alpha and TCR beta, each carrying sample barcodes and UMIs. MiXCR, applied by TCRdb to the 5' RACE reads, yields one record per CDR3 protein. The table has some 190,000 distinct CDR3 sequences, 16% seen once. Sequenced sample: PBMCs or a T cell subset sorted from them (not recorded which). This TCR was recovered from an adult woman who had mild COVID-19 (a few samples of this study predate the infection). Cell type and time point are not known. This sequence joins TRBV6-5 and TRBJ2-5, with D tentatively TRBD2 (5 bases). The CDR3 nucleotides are TGTGCCAGCAGTCCAGCGGCCGAACGGGAGACCCAGTACTTC. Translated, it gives CASSPAAERETQYF.